What follows are 12 T cell receptor beta chains derived from one specimen sequenced in a study of spatial heterogeneity in lung cancer. Findings and caveats of the study: The study found that expanded intratumoral alpha and beta TCR counts tracked tumor mutation counts.

For these TCRs, the target antigens are not known. One entry per CDR3 protein, called by TCRdb with MiXCR from the 5' RACE reads. The table shows 25,000 to 30,000 distinct CDR3 sequences, with just over 7% occurring only once. Regarding time point: sample taken at primary tumor resection. The sequenced sample was lung tumor tissue, obtained at surgery. The receptors derive from a male donor with early-stage non-small cell lung cancer.

This clonotype was seen a handful of times. The genes are TRBV4-2 and TRBJ1-6; no reliable D call. The germline V gene encodes CDR1 LGHNA and CDR2 YNFKEQ. V lost 0 bases and J lost 14, with 17 bases in between. The CDR3 length is 15 residues. In nucleotides, the CDR3 is TGTGCCAGCAGCCAAGAGTATCTATTAGGGTCAACCCTCCACTTT. Protein: CASSQEYLLGSTLHF.

At least ten counts were recorded for this clonotype. The chain employs TRBV7-2 and TRBJ2-5, with D unresolved. V gave up 1 base and J gave up 3 bases, with 9 bases separating them. CDR1 SGHTA and CDR2 FQGNSA come from the germline V gene. This CDR3 is built from 14 residues. The CDR3 DNA follows: TGTGCCAGCAGCTTAGAAACAGCCGAAGAGACCCAGTACTTC. Its translation: CASSLETAEETQYF.

This clonotype was counted a few times. The V call is TRBV12-3 or TRBV12-4, the J call TRBJ2-3, with D tentatively TRBD1 (7 bases). V lost 5 bases and J 5 bases, leaving 26 bases between the germline ends. The CDR3 runs 18 residues. The CDR3 protein is CASSGGTVPHRPRDTQYF. In DNA form, the CDR3 reads TGTGCCAGCAGTGGCGGGACAGTTCCCCATCGACCTCGAGATACGCAGTATTTT.

The J gene is TRBJ2-2, the V gene TRBV7-9; 8 nucleotides line up with TRBD2. Trimming took 4 bases from V and 1 from J; bases not matched to a gene: 8. This CDR3 spans 17 amino acids. The germline V gene encodes CDR1 SEHNR and CDR2 FQNEAQ (reference sequence). CDR3 sequence reads: CASSSSLAGRNTGELFF. The CDR3 DNA follows: TGTGCCAGCAGCTCCAGCTTAGCGGGGCGGAACACCGGGGAGCTGTTTTTT.

This clonotype has ten or more counts. The genes are TRBV20-1 and TRBJ2-2; 8 bases match TRBD1. This CDR3 is built from 13 residues. The germline gives CDR1 DFQATT, CDR2 SNEGSKA (reference sequence). With 5 bases clipped from V and 6 bases from J, the junction kept 5 bases outside the gene matches. CDR3 DNA sequence: TGCAGTGCTGACAGGGGTAGGGCCGGGGAGCTGTTTTTT. Encoded protein: CSADRGRAGELFF.

This clonotype was detected ten times or more. V usage is TRBV5-5 and J usage is TRBJ2-3; 7 positions agree with TRBD1. In germline, CDR1 is SGHKS, CDR2 YYEKEE (reference sequence). The CDR3 contains 17 residues. V was pared by 4 bases and J by 3 bases, with 14 bases of the junction left unmatched. CDR3 in amino acids: CASSTGYRGGRTDTQYF. For the CDR3, the DNA is TGTGCCAGCAGCACGGGTTACAGGGGCGGTCGGACAGATACGCAGTATTTT.

The chain's CDR3 is CASSLVAHSTDTQYF. The CDR3 DNA follows: TGCGCCAGCAGCTTGGTAGCACATAGCACAGATACGCAGTATTTT. The rearrangement links TRBV5-1 to TRBJ2-3; D remains ambiguous. This CDR3 is built from 15 residues. In germline, CDR1 is SGHRS, CDR2 YFSETQ. V gave up 0 bases and J gave up 0 bases, with 8 bases separating them.

This clonotype has a handful of counts. The chain has TRBV3-1 and TRBJ2-5; a possible D gene is TRBD2 (6 bases). Germline V gene lookup returns CDR1 LGHDT and CDR2 YNNKEL (reference sequence). Trimming cost V 0 bases and J 1 base, with 6 bases left between them. This CDR3 region has 14 residues. This CDR3 reads CASSQEAGQETQYF. The CDR3 bases are TGTGCCAGCAGCCAAGAAGCGGGCCAAGAGACCCAGTACTTC.

The CDR3: CASSPEDSYEQYF. CDR3 nucleotide sequence: TGTGCCAGCTCACCCGAGGACTCCTACGAGCAGTACTTC. This chain uses TRBV18 with TRBJ2-7; D unclear. The CDR3 extends over 13 amino acids. The germline V gene encodes CDR1 KGHSH and CDR2 LQKENI. The V gene lost 3 bases and the J gene lost 0 bases, with 6 bases spanning the gap.

This clonotype was found many times. The CDR3 coding sequence is TGCAGCGTTGAAGGACAGGGGTTAGACTATGGCTACACCTTC. It codes for CSVEGQGLDYGYTF. V gene TRBV29-1 combines with J gene TRBJ1-2, with 8 bases identical to TRBD1. CDR3 size: 14 residues. Germline loops: CDR1 SQVTM, CDR2 ANQGSEA. Trimming at V came to 1 base and at J to 3 bases, leaving 4 bases not matched to a gene.

This rearrangement joins TRBV15 to TRBJ2-2, with D perhaps matching TRBD1 or TRBD2 (6 bases each). Germline V CDR1 and CDR2: LNHNV, YYDKDF (reference sequence). This CDR3 has 17 amino acids. The ends were cut back, 0 bases at V and 7 bases at J, with 18 bases in the middle. The CDR3 DNA is TGTGCCACCAGCAGAGATAGGGCGGGACAATCCTTCGGGGAGCTGTTTTTT. Amino acid sequence: CATSRDRAGQSFGELFF.

This clonotype was seen at least ten times. The gene calls are TRBV6-5 and TRBJ2-6; the match to TRBD1 covers 7 bases. CDR1 is MNHEY and CDR2 is SVGAGI in the germline V gene. After removal of 5 bases from V and 1 base from J, the junction contained 2 bases not matched to a gene. This CDR3 is built from 15 residues. The chain's CDR3 is CASSHRGSGANVLTF. The CDR3 bases are TGTGCCAGCAGTCACAGGGGATCTGGGGCCAACGTCCTGACTTTC.